This T cell receptor beta chain was recorded in a study of shared clonotypes between healthy human individuals. Whole-study results and caveats: Estimated clonotype richness was generally higher in naive than memory subsets.

Recent acute infections and vaccinations were absent in the healthy HIV-negative adult donors. In regard to this clone: Its antigen is as yet unknown.

The V gene's germline CDR1 is MGHRA and CDR2 YSYEKL. CDR3 size: 14 residues. J was trimmed by 2 bases and V by 4 bases; bases with no gene match: 2. Around 32,000 T cell genomes, or roughly 200 ng DNA, went into the sorted-subset replicate PCRs. Sequenced by immunoSEQ multiplex PCR; TCRdb stores in-frame clones only, minus some. This table has around 2.5 million clones, approximately 93% appearing once. The sequence was collected from a young man in good health. Some clones in this sample may be carry-over from other donors' samples. Sample: naive CD4+ T cells from PBMCs. Subset reported: CD45RA+ positively selected. The chain links TRBV4-1 to TRBJ1-5, with 7 bases fitting TRBD1. Here the CDR3 reads CASSRQGGNQPQHF. DNA for the CDR3: TGCGCCAGCAGCCGACAGGGCGGCAATCAGCCCCAGCATTTT.